This T cell receptor beta chain was documented in a study of T cells after posttransplantation cyclophosphamide. Trimming pared 4 bases from V and 0 bases from J, leaving 14 bases between. This CDR3 is 15 amino acids long. Germline CDR1 SQVTM, CDR2 ANQGSEA. Produced via immunoSEQ multiplex PCR; TCRdb's table is partial and in-frame only. The sample holds tens of thousands of clones; approximately 86% are singletons and the top ten take about 2.6%. Sample: PBMCs. The chain uses TRBV29-1 and TRBJ2-3; D perhaps matches TRBD2 (5 bases). The TCR was taken from a young man with a blood cancer, CMV-positive, and with a related stem cell donor. The CDR3 DNA follows: TGCAGCGTTGTTATGCTAGCTCCAAGCACAGATACGCAGTATTTT. Its protein is CSVVMLAPSTDTQYF.